This TCR beta chain was sequenced for a study of T cell responses to AZD1222 COVID-19 vaccine. The repertoire was sequenced with immunoSEQ multiplex PCR; TCRdb's copy has only in-frame clones and lacks some. The sample holds 75,000 or so clones, approximately 90% seen once. Between the trimmed V and J ends, which lost 6 bases and 4 bases, there was a span of 23 bases. The CDR3 is made up of 16 amino acids. In germline, CDR1 is SQVTM, CDR2 ANQGSEA. General observations from the study: The CD4 TCRs associated with vaccination extended across spike and predominated at 160-218 and 743-854.

In the case of this clone: Its antigen is unknown.

This TCR was sampled from an adult who received the AZD1222 COVID-19 vaccine. The chain combines TRBV29-1 with TRBJ2-3, with D unresolved. Sequencing used peripheral blood, obtained 28 days after the second AZD1222 dose. The CDR3 loop reads CSVPIFNMPGSDTQYF. CDR3 in DNA: TGCAGCGTCCCGATCTTTAACATGCCAGGTTCAGATACGCAGTATTTT.